This TCR beta chain was observed in a study of cytomegalovirus exposure and HLA in healthy donors. The germline V gene encodes CDR1 SGDLS and CDR2 YYNGEE. The CDR3 length is 15 residues. V shed 3 bases and J 3 bases; nucleotides not matched to a gene: 3. Details on this clone: Its antigen is undetermined.

Produced via immunoSEQ multiplex PCR; TCRdb's table is partial and in-frame only. The sample has about 130,000 clones, 80% to 90% seen once; the top ten hold about 6.7%. Whole-study findings and limits: Altogether, 170 or so TCR beta chains were recorded as cytomegalovirus-associated. In vitro checks showed that three CMV-associated chains really do target CMV antigens. While the bulk of TCR sequences proved rare, some public TCRs turned up in many donors.

This clonotype was obtained from a woman aged 25 to 39 in good health and CMV-seropositive. Material: PBMCs. The chain links TRBV9 to TRBJ2-1; 10 bases are shared with TRBD2. In DNA form, the CDR3 reads TGTGCCAGCAGCGCGAGCGGGGGGGTCTACAATGAGCAGTTCTTC. Residues: CASSASGGVYNEQFF. The variable domain in full, completed from reference TRBV9 and TRBJ2-1, reads DSGVTQTPKHLITATGQRVTLRCSPRSGDLSVYWYQQSLDQGLQFLIQYYNGEERAKGNILERFSAQQFPDLHSELNLSSLELGDSALYFCASSASGGVYNEQFFGPGTRLTVL.